This record covers a single TCR beta chain. Its antigen remains unidentified. The junction does not match germline at one end; this may be a read error. With a J-beta primer mix and a sample-barcoded 5' primer, a second PCR ran roughly 6 to 11 cycles. TCRdb re-analysed the 5' RACE reads in MiXCR, keeping a single row per CDR3 protein. Among roughly 1,700,000 distinct CDR3 sequences, roughly 27% were seen once, and the ten largest hold 7.7%. This entry is derived from a study of blood T cells in healthy people across ages. Study-level findings and limits: Per million T cells, TCR beta diversity dropped roughly linearly as age increased.

Germline lookup yields CDR1 WSHSY and CDR2 SAAADI. This CDR3 comprises 13 residues. J is TRBJ1-2 and V is TRBV10-2; D remains unclear. Sequencing was carried out using blood. This clonotype originated in a woman aged 30 to 39 in good health. This CDR3 reads CTSSDQQYNGYTF. The CDR3 region has the DNA TGCACCAGCAGTGACCAACAGTACAATGGCTACACCTTC.